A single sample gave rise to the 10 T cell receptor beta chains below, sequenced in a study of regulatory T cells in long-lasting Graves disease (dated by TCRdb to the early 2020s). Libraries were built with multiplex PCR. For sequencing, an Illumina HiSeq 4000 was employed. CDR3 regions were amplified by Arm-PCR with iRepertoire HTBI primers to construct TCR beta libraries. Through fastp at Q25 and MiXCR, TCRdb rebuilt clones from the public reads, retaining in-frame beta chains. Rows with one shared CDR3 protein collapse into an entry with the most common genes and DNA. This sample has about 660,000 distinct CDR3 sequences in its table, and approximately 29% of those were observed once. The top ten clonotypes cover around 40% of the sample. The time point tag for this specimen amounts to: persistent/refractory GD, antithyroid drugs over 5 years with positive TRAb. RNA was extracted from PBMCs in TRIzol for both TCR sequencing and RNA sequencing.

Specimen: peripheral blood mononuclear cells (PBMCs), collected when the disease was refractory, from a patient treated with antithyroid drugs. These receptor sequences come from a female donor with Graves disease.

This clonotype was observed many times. The CDR3 DNA sequence: TGTGCCAGCAGTATGGACTACGGGGAGCTGTTTTTT. Its translation is CASSMDYGELFF. This sequence joins TRBV2 and TRBJ2-2; maybe TRBD2 (6 bases). The germline V gene encodes CDR1 SNHLY and CDR2 FYNNEI. Between the trimmed V and J ends, which lost 5 bases and 7 bases, there was a span of 8 bases. The CDR3 spans 12 residues.

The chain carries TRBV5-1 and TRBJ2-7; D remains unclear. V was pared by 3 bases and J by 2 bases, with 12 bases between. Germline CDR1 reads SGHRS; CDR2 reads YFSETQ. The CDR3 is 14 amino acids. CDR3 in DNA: TGCGCCAGCAGCTGGCGTCGACACACCTACGAGCAGTACTTC. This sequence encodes CASSWRRHTYEQYF.

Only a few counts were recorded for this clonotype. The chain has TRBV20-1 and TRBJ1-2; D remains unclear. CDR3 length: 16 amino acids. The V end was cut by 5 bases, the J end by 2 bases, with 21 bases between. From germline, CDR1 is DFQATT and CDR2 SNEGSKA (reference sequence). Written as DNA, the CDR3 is TGCAGTGCTCACCCATCAGAGCCCCAATTCAACTATGGCTACACCTTC. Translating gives CSAHPSEPQFNYGYTF.

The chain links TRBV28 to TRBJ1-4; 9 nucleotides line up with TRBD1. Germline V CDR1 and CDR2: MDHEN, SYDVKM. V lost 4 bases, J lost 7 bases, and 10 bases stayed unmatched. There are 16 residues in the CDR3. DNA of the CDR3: TGTGCCAGCAGTTCGAATCTACAGGGGGCTCGTGAAAAACTGTTTTTT. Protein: CASSSNLQGAREKLFF.

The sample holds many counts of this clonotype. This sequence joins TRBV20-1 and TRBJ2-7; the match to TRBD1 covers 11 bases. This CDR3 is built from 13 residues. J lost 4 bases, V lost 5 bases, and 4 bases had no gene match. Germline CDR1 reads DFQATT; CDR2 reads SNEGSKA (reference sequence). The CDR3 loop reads CSAHGQGAYEQYF. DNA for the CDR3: TGCAGTGCTCACGGACAGGGGGCTTACGAGCAGTACTTC.

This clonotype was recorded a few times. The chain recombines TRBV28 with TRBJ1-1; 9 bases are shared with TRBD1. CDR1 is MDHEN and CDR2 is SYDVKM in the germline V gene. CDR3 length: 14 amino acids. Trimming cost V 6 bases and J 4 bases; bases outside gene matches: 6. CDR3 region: CASRNGQGFTEAFF. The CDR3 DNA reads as TGTGCCAGCAGAAACGGACAGGGGTTCACTGAAGCTTTCTTT.

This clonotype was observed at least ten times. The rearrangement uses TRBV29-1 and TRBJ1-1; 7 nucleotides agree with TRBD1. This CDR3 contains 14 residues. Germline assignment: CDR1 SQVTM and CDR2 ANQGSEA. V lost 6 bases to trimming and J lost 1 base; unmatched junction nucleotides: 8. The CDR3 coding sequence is TGCAGCGTGATCGACAGGGCAGCGAACACTGAAGCTTTCTTT. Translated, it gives CSVIDRAANTEAFF.

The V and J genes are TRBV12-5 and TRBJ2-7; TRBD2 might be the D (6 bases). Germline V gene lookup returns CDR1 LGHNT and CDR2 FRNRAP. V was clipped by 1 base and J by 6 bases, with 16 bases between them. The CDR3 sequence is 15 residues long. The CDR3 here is CASGLEQARGSEQYF. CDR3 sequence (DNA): TGTGCTAGTGGTTTGGAACAGGCCCGGGGGAGCGAGCAGTACTTC.

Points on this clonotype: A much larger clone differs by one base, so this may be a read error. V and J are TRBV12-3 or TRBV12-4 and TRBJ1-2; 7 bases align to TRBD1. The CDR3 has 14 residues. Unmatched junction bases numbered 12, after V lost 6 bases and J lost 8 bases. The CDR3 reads CASSPRGTVGGYTF. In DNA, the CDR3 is TGTGCCAGCAGCCCAAGGGGGACAGTGGGGGGCTACACCTTC.

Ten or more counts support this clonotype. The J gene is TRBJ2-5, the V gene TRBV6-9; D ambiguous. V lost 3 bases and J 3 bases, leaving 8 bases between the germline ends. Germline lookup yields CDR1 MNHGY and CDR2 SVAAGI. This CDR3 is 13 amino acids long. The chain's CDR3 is CASSYRAEETQYF. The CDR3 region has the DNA TGTGCCAGCAGTTACCGGGCAGAAGAGACCCAGTACTTC.